This T cell receptor (beta chain) was sequenced for a study of cytomegalovirus exposure and HLA in healthy donors. The PCR used 60 Vbeta and 13 Jbeta primers. Clones were read by immunoSEQ multiplex PCR, and TCRdb kept only the in-frame ones, dropping some. The sample has roughly 200,000 clones; approximately 79% are singletons. Germline lookup yields CDR1 MNHEY and CDR2 SVGAGI. Between the trimmed V and J ends, which lost 4 bases and 4 bases, there was a span of 7 bases. The CDR3 has 12 amino acids. Donors had nominal health at sampling but likely had unrecorded immune exposures. The gene calls are TRBV6-5 and TRBJ1-2; D not resolved. The clonotype comes from a woman aged 30 to 39 in good health and CMV-seropositive. The sample comprised PBMCs. The CDR3: CASSFAPYGYTF. The CDR3 DNA reads TGTGCCAGCAGTTTCGCGCCCTATGGCTACACCTTC.